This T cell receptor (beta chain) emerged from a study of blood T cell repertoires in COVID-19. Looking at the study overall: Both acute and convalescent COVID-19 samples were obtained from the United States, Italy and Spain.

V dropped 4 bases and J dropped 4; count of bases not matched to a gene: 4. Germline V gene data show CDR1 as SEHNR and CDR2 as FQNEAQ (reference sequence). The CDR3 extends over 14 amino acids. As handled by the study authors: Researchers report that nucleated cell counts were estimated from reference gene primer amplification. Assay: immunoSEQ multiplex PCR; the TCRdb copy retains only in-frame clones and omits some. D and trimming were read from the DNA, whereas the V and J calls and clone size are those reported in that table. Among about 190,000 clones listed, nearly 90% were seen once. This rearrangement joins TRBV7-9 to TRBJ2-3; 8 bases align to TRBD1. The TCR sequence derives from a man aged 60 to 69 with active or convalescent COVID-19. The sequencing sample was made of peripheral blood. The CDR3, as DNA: TGTGCCAGCAGCTCCCAGACAGGGGCAGATACGCAGTATTTT. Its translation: CASSSQTGADTQYF.